This TCR beta chain was retrieved from a study of cytomegalovirus exposure and HLA in healthy donors. After removal of 1 base from V and 4 bases from J, the junction contained 5 bases not matched to a gene. Looked up from germline, CDR1 is GTSNPN and CDR2 is SVGIG (reference sequence). This CDR3 is built from 14 residues. Researchers ran the PCR with 60 Vbeta and 13 Jbeta primers. The method was immunoSEQ multiplex PCR; TCRdb's version includes in-frame clones alone and lacks a portion of them. Recorded for this sample: tens of thousands of clones. The clonotype was recovered from a man over 45 in good health and CMV-seronegative. The sample comprised PBMCs. This chain uses TRBV30 with TRBJ1-1; 8 nucleotides line up with TRBD1. CDR3 protein: CAWSEGTGGTEAFF. The CDR3 nucleotides are TGTGCCTGGAGTGAGGGGACAGGTGGCACTGAAGCTTTCTTT.